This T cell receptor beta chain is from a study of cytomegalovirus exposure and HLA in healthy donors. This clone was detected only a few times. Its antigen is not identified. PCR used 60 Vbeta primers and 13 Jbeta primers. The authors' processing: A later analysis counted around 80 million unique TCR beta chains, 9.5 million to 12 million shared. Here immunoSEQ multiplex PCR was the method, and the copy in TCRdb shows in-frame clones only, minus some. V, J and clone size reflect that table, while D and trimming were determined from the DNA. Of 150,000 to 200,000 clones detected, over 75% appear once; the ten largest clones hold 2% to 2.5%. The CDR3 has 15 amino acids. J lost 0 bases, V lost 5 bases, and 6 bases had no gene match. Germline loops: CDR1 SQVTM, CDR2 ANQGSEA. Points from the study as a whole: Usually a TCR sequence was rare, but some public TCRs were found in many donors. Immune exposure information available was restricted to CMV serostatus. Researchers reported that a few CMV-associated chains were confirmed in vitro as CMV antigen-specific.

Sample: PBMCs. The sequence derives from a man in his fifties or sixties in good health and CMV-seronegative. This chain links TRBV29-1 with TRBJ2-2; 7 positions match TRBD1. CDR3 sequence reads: CSVPLGQTNTGELFF. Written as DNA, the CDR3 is TGCAGCGTTCCTTTGGGACAGACGAACACCGGGGAGCTGTTTTTT.